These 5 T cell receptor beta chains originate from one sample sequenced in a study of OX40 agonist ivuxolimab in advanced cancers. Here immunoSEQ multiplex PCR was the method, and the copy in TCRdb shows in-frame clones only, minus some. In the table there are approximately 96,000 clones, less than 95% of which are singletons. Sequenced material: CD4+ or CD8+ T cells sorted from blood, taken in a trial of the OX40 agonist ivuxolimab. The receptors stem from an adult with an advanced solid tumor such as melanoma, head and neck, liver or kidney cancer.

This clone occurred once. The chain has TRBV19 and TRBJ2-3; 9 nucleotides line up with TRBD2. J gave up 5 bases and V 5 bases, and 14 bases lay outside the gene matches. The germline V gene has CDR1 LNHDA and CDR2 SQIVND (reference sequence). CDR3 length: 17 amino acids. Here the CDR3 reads CASSLQGLAGLGDTQYF. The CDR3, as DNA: TGTGCCAGTAGTCTCCAGGGGCTAGCGGGACTGGGAGATACGCAGTATTTT.

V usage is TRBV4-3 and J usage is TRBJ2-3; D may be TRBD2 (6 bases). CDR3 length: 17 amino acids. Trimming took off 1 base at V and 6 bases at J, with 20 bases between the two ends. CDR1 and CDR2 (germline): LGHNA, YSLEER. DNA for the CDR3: TGCGCCAGCAGCCAAGGGCGGGAACCTACACCCTGGGATACGCAGTATTTT. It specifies CASSQGREPTPWDTQYF.

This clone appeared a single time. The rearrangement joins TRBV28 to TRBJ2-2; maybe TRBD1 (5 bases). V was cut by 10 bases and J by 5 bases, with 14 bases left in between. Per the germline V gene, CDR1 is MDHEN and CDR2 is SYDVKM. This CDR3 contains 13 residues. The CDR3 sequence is CAISLPGTGELFF. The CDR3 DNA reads TGTGCCATCTCACTTCCAGGGACCGGGGAGCTGTTTTTT.

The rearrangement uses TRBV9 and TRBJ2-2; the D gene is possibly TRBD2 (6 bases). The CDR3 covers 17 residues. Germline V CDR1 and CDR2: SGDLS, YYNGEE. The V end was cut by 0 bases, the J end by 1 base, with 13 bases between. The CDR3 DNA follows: TGTGCCAGCAGCGTAGGTGGGGGGAGTAAGAACACCGGGGAGCTGTTTTTT. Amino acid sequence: CASSVGGGSKNTGELFF.

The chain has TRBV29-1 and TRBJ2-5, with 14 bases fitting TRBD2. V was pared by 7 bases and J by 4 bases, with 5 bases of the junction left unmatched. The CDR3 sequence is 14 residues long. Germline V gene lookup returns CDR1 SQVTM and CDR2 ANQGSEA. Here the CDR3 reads CSATGTSGGETQYF. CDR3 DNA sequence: TGCAGCGCCACCGGGACTAGCGGGGGAGAGACCCAGTACTTC. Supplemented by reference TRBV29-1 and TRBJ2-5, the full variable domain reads SAVISQKPSRDICQRGTSLTIQCQVDSQVTMMFWYRQQPGQSLTLIATANQGSEATYESGFVIDKFPISRPNLTFSTLTVSNMSPEDSSIYLCSATGTSGGETQYFGPGTRLLVL.